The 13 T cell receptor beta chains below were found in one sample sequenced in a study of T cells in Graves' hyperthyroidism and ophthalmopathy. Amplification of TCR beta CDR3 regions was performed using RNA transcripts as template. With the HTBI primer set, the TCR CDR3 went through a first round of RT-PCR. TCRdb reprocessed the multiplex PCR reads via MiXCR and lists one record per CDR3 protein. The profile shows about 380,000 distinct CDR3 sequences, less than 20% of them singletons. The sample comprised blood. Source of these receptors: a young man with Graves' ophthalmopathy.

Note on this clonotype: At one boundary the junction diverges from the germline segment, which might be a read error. The CDR3 coding sequence is TGCGCCAGCAGCCAAGATTCGACTGGGGCCAACGTCCTGACTTTC. Encoded protein: CASSQDSTGANVLTF. V gene TRBV7-9 combines with J gene TRBJ2-6; no definite D call. The CDR3 loop spans 15 amino acids. Germline CDR1 is SEHNR and CDR2 is FQNEAQ (reference sequence).

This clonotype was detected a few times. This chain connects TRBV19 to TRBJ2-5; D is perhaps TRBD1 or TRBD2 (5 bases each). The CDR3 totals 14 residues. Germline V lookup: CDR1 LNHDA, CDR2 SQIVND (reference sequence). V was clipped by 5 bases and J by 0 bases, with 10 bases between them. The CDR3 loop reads CASSPGRNQETQYF. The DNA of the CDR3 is TGTGCCAGTAGTCCGGGACGGAACCAAGAGACCCAGTACTTC. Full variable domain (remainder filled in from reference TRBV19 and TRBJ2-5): DGGITQSPKYLFRKEGQNVTLSCEQNLNHDAMYWYRQDPGQGLRLIYYSQIVNDFQKGDIAEGYSVSREKKESFPLTVTSAQKNPTAFYLCASSPGRNQETQYFGPGTRLLVL.

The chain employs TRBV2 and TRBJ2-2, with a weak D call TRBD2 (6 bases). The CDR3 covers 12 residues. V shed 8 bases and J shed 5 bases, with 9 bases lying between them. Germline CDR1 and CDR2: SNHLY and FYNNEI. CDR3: CASDGGTGELFF. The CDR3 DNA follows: TGTGCCAGCGACGGGGGAACCGGGGAGCTGTTTTTT.

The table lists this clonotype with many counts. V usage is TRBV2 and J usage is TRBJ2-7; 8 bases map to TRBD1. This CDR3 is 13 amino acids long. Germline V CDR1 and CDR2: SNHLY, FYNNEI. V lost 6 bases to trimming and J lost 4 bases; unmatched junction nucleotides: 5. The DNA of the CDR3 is TGTGCCAGCAGACAGGGACAGGTTTACGAGCAGTACTTC. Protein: CASRQGQVYEQYF.

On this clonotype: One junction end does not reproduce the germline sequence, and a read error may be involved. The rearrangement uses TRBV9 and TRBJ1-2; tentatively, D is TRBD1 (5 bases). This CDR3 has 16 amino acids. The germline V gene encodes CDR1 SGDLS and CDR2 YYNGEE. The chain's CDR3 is CASSVGVAGANYGHTF. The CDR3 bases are TGTGCCAGCAGCGTGGGGGTGGCAGGAGCTAACTATGGCCACACCTTC.

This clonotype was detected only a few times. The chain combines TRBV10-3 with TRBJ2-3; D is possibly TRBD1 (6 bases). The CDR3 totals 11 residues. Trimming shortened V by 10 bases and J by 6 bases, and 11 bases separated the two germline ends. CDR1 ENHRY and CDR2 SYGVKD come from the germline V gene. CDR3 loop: CATTGTDTQYF. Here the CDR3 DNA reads TGTGCCACCACAGGGACCGATACGCAGTATTTT.

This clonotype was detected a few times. CDR3 bases: TGTGCCAGCAGCTTAGCGCTATGGGAGAACACTGAAGCTTTCTTT. Translating it yields CASSLALWENTEAFF. This sequence joins TRBV11-1 and TRBJ1-1, with D unclear. The V and J ends lost 0 bases and 1 base respectively, with 9 bases between them. Per the germline V gene, CDR1 is SGHAT and CDR2 is FQDESV (reference sequence). The CDR3 extends over 15 amino acids.

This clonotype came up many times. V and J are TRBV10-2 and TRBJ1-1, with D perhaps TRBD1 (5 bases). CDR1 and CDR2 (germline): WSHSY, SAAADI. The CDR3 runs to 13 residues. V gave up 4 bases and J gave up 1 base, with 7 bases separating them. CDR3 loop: CASSVQGNTEAFF. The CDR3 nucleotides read TGCGCCAGCAGTGTTCAGGGGAACACTGAAGCTTTCTTT.

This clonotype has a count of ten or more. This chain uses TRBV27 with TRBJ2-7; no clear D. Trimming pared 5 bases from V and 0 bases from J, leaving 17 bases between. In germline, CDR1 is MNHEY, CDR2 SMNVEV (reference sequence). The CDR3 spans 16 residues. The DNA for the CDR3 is TGTGCCAGCAGTCTACTCCTCCCCAGGAACTCCTACGAGCAGTACTTC. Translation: CASSLLLPRNSYEQYF.

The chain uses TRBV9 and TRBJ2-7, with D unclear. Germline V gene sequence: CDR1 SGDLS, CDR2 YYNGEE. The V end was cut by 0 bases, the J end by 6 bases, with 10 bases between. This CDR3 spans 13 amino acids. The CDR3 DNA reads TGTGCCAGCAGCGTAGATGGGTCGGCCGAGCAGTACTTC. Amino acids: CASSVDGSAEQYF.

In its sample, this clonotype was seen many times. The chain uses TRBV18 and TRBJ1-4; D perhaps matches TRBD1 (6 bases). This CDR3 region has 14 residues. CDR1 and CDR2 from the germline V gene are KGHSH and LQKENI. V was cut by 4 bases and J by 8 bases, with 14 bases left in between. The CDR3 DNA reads TGTGCCAGCTCACGGGGGCAAGTGGGAGAAAAACTGTTTTTT. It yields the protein CASSRGQVGEKLFF.

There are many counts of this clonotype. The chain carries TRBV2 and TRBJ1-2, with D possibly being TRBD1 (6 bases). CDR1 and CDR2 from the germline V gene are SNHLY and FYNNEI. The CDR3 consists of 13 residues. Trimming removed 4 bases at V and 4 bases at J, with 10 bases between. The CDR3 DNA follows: TGTGCCAGCAGTGCCCGGACAGTCTATGGCTACACCTTC. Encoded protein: CASSARTVYGYTF.

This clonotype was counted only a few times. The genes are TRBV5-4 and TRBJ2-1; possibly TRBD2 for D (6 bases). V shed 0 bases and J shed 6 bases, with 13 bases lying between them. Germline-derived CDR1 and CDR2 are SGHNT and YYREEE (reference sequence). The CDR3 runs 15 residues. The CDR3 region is CASSLGGLAANEQFF. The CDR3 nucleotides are TGTGCCAGCAGCTTGGGGGGACTGGCGGCCAATGAGCAGTTCTTC. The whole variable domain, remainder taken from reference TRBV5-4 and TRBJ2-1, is ETGVTQSPTHLIKTRGQQVTLRCSSQSGHNTVSWYQQALGQGPQFIFQYYREEENGRGNFPPRFSGLQFPNYSSELNVNALELDDSALYLCASSLGGLAANEQFFGPGTRLTVL.